This TCR beta chain was captured in a study of blood T cell repertoires in COVID-19. Background on the study: There were acute and convalescent COVID-19 samples, and they came from the United States, Italy and Spain.

In the authors' methods: Quantification of nucleated cells was approximated via reference gene primer amplification. Some clones are missing from TCRdb's copy, which holds only in-frame ones; the method was immunoSEQ multiplex PCR. Clonal size and the V and J genes are those of that table, whereas D and trimming came from the DNA. The sample records approximately 120,000 clones, less than 90% being singletons. Germline assignment: CDR1 ENHRY and CDR2 SYGVKD. This CDR3 is 12 amino acids long. The ends were cut back, 7 bases at V and 5 bases at J, with 11 bases in the middle. The chain carries TRBV10-3 and TRBJ2-5, with TRBD2 as a possible D gene (5 bases). The specimen was peripheral blood. This TCR derives from a woman aged 55-69 years with acute or convalescent COVID-19. CDR3 sequence: CAIKAERETQYF. In DNA, the CDR3 is TGTGCCATCAAAGCCGAGCGGGAGACCCAGTACTTC.